This T cell receptor (beta chain) was sequenced for a study of shared clonotypes between healthy human individuals. Study background: Aged 18 to 49, the donors were a couple of women and a few men.

This clone showed up just once. Naive-designated CD8 cells lacked CD45RO, were positively enriched for CCR7, and omitted terminally differentiated effector memory CD45RA+ cells. TCRdb keeps only in-frame clones here, not all; method: immunoSEQ multiplex PCR. Among about 1.9 million clones listed, around 93% were seen once. The sequence was collected from a man aged 18 to 30 in good health. Some clones in this sample may be carry-over from other donors' samples. Material: naive CD8+ T cells from PBMCs.

The CDR3 DNA sequence: TGTGCCAGCAGTATATGGGGATTGCGGGGTGATTCCTACGAGCAGTACTTC. As protein: CASSIWGLRGDSYEQYF. The V call is TRBV27, the J call TRBJ2-7; D perhaps matches TRBD2 (6 bases). The CDR3 totals 17 residues. Germline-derived CDR1 and CDR2 are MNHEY and SMNVEV (reference sequence). V was shortened by 5 bases and J by 1 base, with 21 bases between the two germline ends.